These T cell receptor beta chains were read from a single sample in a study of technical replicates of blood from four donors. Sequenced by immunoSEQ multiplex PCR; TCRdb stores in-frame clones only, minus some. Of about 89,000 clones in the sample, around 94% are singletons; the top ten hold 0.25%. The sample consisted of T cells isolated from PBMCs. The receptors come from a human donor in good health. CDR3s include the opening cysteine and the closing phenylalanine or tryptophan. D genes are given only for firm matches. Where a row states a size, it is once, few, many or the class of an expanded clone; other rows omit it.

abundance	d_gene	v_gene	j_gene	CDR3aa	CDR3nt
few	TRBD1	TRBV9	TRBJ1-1	CASSVETGGLGKVTEAFF	TGTGCCAGCAGCGTCGAGACAGGGGGTTTGGGTAAAGTCACTGAAGCTTTCTTT
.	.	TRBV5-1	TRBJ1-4	CASSLAGSSDEKLFF	TGCGCCAGCAGCTTGGCCGGCAGTAGCGATGAAAAACTGTTTTTT
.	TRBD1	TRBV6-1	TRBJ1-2	CASGYSTGNYGYTF	TGTGCCAGTGGGTACTCGACAGGGAACTATGGCTACACCTTC
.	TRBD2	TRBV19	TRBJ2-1	CASSMGLAGYNEQFF	TGTGCCAGTAGTATGGGACTAGCGGGGTACAATGAGCAGTTCTTC
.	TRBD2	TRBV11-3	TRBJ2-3	CASSLILFRGEGTDTQYF	TGTGCCAGCAGCTTAATTCTCTTCCGGGGGGAGGGCACAGATACGCAGTATTTT
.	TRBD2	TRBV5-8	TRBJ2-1	CASRGLAGGFSSYNEQFF	TGTGCCAGCAGAGGACTAGCGGGGGGATTTAGCTCCTACAATGAGCAGTTCTTC
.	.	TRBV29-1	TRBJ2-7	CSVELDKNSYEQYF	TGCAGCGTTGAATTGGACAAAAACTCCTACGAGCAGTACTTC
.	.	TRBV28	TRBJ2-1	CASSLVVTEAYNEQFF	TGTGCCAGCAGTTTAGTCGTGACAGAGGCATACAATGAGCAGTTCTTC
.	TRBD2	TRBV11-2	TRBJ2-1	CASSRGTSGKYNEQFF	TGTGCCAGCAGCCGCGGGACTAGCGGGAAGTACAATGAGCAGTTCTTC
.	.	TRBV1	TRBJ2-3	CTSSQDQPRAHSSSHTDTQYF	TGCACCAGCAGCCAAGATCAACCCCGAGCCCATTCCTCTAGTCACACAGATACGCAGTATTTT
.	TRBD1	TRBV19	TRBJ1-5	CATRQGRIYSNQPQHF	TGTGCCACCCGACAGGGCCGTATTTATAGCAATCAGCCCCAGCATTTT
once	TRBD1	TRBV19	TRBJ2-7	CASSTGTGLYEQYF	TGTGCCAGTAGTACGGGGACAGGGCTCTACGAGCAGTACTTC
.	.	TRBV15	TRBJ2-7	CATSRGTNPTYEQYF	TGTGCCACCAGCAGAGGAACTAATCCCACCTACGAGCAGTACTTC
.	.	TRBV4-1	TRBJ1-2	CASSPLGTSYGYTF	TGCGCCAGCAGCCCCCTGGGGACTTCTTATGGCTACACCTTC
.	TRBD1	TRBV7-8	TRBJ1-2	CASSPMDRATHYGYTF	TGTGCCAGCAGCCCTATGGACAGGGCGACGCACTATGGCTACACCTTC
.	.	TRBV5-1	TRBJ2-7	CASSQGSYEQYF	TGCGCCAGCAGCCAGGGTTCCTACGAGCAGTACTTC
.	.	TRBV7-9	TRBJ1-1	CASSRTDTEAFF	TGTGCCAGCAGCAGGACAGACACTGAAGCTTTCTTT
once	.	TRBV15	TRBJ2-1	CATSRDLGVGGNEQFF	TGTGCCACCAGCAGAGATCTTGGGGTAGGGGGCAATGAGCAGTTCTTC
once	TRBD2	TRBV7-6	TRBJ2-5	CASSLGGLAGAQETQYF	TGTGCCAGCAGCTTAGGAGGGCTAGCGGGGGCCCAAGAGACCCAGTACTTC
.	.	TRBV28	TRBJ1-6	CASSLQVKRDNSPLHF	TGTGCCAGCAGTTTACAGGTCAAGAGGGATAATTCACCCCTCCACTTT
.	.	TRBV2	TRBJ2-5	CANGPGIETQYF	TGTGCCAATGGGCCGGGGATCGAGACCCAGTACTTC
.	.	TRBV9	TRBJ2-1	CASSVNGNEQFF	TGTGCCAGCAGCGTAAACGGCAATGAGCAGTTCTTC
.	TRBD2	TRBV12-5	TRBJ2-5	CASGLRVSGGNWLETQYF	TGTGCTAGTGGTTTGCGGGTTAGCGGGGGGAATTGGTTGGAGACCCAGTACTTC
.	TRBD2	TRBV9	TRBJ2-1	CASSGRLGRGVGEQFF	TGTGCCAGCAGCGGACGACTCGGGCGGGGGGTTGGTGAGCAGTTCTTC
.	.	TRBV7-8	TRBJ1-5	CASSLRGESQPQHF	TGTGCCAGCAGCTTACGGGGGGAGAGTCAGCCCCAGCATTTT
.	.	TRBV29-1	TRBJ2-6	CSVYSYSGANVLTF	TGCAGCGTTTACTCCTATTCTGGGGCCAACGTCCTGACTTTC